This note documents a single T cell receptor (beta chain) sequence. The source of the sample is a study of T-cell memory formation after mild COVID-19. UMIs and sample barcodes were carried by the TCR alpha and TCR beta cDNA libraries that 5'RACE produced using constant-segment primers. TCRdb used MiXCR to reprocess the 5' RACE reads, holding one entry per CDR3 protein. The sample consists of about 200,000 distinct CDR3 sequences, 9.5% to 10% of them appearing once. There are 12 residues in the CDR3. Germline assignment: CDR1 DFQATT and CDR2 SNEGSKA (reference sequence). Trimming stripped 4 bases from V and 1 base from J, with 7 bases between.

The J gene is TRBJ1-2, the V gene TRBV20-1; D ambiguous. The TCR originated in a man between 18 and 35 years old who had mild COVID-19 (a few samples of this study predate the infection). Cell type and time point are not known. The sequencing sample was made of PBMCs or a T cell subset sorted from them (not recorded which). CDR3 sequence (DNA): TGCAGTGCTATTCCGGATAACTATGGCTACACCTTC. Its protein is CSAIPDNYGYTF.